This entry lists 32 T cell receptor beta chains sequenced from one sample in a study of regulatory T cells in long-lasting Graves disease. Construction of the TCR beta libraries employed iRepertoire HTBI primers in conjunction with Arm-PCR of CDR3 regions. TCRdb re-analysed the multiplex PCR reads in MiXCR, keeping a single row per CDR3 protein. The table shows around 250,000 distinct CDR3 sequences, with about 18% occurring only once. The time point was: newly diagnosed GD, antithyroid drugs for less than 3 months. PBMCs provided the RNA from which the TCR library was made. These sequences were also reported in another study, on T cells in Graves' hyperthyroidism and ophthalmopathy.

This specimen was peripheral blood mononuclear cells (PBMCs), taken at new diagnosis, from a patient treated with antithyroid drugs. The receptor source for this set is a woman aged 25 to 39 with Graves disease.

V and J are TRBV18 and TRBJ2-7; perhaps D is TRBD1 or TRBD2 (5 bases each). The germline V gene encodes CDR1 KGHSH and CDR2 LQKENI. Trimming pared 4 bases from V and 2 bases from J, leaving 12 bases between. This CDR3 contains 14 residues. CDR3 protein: CASSRSRGAYEQYF. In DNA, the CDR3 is TGTGCCAGCTCACGATCTAGAGGGGCCTACGAGCAGTACTTC.

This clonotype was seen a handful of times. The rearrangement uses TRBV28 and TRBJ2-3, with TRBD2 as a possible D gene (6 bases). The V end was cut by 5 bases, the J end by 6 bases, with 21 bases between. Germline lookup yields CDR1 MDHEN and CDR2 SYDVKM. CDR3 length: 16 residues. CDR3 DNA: TGTGCCAGCAGTACGGGGGAGGAGGGCCTCGAGGATACGCAGTATTTT. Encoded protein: CASSTGEEGLEDTQYF.

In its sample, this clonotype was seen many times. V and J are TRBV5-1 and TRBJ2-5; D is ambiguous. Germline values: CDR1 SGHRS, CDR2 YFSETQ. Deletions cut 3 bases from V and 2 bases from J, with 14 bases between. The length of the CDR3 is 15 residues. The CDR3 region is CASSSTLGLQETQYF. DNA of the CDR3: TGCGCCAGCAGCTCCACACTCGGGCTACAAGAGACCCAGTACTTC.

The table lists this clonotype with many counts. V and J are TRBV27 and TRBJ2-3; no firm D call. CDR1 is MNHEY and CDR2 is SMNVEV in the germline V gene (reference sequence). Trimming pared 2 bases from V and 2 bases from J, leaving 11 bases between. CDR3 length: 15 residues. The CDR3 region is CASSLVRATTDTQYF. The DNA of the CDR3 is TGTGCCAGCAGTTTAGTTAGAGCCACCACAGATACGCAGTATTTT.

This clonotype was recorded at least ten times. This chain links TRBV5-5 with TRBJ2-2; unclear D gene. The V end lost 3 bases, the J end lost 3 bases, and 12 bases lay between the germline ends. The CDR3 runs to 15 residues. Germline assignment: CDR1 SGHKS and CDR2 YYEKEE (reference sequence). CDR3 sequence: CASSSRLADTGELFF. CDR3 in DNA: TGTGCCAGCAGCTCCCGTCTGGCAGACACCGGGGAGCTGTTTTTT.

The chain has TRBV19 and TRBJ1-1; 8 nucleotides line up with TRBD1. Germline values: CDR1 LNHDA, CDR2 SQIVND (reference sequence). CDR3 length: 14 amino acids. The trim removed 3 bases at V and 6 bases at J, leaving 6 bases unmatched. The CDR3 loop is CASSIQGAFAEAFF. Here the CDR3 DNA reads TGTGCCAGTAGTATTCAGGGGGCCTTCGCTGAAGCTTTCTTT.

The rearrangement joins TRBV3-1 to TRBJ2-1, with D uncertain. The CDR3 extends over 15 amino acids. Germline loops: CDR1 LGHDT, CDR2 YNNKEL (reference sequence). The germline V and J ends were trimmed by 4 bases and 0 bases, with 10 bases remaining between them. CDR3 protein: CASSPKRNSYNEQFF. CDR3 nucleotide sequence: TGTGCCAGCAGCCCTAAGCGAAACTCCTACAATGAGCAGTTCTTC.

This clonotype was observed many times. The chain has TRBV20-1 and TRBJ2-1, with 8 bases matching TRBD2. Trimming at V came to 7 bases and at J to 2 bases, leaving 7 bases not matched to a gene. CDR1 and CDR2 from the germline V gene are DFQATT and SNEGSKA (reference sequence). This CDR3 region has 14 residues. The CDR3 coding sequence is TGCAGTGAAACACGGGGGGGAGCCTACAATGAGCAGTTCTTC. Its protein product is CSETRGGAYNEQFF.

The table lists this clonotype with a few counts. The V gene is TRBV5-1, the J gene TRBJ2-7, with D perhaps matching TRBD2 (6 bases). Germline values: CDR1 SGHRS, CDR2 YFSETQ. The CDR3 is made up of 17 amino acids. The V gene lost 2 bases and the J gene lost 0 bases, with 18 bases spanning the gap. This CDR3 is CASSFFFSGGPSYEQYF. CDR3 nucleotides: TGCGCCAGCAGCTTCTTTTTTAGCGGCGGTCCCTCCTACGAGCAGTACTTC.

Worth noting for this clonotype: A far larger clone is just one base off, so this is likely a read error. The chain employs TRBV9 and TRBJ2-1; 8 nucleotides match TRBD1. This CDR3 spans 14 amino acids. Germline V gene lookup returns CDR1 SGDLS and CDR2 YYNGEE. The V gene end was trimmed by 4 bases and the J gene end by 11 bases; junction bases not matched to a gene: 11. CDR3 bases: TGTGCCAGCAGCCTCTCCGGGACAGGCGATAAGCAGTTCTTC. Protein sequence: CASSLSGTGDKQFF.

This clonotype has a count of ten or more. DNA of the CDR3: TGTGCCAGCTCTGTGGCGGCTCCCGGCTTCAATCAGCCCCAGCATTTT. Protein: CASSVAAPGFNQPQHF. The chain couples TRBV18 to TRBJ1-5; D is undetermined. V was trimmed by 6 bases and J by 3 bases, leaving 18 bases between them. This CDR3 has 16 amino acids. Germline V lookup: CDR1 KGHSH, CDR2 LQKENI.

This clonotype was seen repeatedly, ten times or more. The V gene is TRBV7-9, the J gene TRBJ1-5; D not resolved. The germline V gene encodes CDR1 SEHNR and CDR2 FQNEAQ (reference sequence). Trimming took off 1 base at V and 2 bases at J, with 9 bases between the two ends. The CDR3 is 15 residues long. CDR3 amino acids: CASSLGIGRNQPQHF. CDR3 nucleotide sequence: TGTGCCAGCAGCTTAGGAATAGGGCGCAATCAGCCCCAGCATTTT. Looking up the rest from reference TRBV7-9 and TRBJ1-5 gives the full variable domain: DTGVSQNPRHKITKRGQNVTFRCDPISEHNRLYWYRQTLGQGPEFLTYFQNEAQLEKSRLLSDRFSAERPKGSFSTLEIQRTEQGDSAMYLCASSLGIGRNQPQHFGDGTRLSIL.

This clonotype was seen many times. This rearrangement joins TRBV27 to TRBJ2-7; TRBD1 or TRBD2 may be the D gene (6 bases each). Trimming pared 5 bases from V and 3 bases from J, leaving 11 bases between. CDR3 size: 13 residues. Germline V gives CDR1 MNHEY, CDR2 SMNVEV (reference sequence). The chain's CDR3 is CASSGEGGYEQYF. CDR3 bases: TGTGCCAGCAGTGGAGAGGGGGGCTACGAGCAGTACTTC.

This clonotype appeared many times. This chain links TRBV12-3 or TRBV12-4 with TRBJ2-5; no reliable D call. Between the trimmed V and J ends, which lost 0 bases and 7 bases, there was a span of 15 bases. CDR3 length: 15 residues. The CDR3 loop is CASSLAVEDGRTQYF. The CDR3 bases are TGTGCCAGCAGTTTAGCGGTCGAGGACGGGCGGACCCAGTACTTC.

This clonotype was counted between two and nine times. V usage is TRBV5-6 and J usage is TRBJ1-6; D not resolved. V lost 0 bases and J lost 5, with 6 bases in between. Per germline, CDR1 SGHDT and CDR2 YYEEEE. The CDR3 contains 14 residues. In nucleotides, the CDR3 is TGTGCCAGCAGCTTGGAGGGAAATAATTCACCCCTCCACTTT. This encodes CASSLEGNNSPLHF.

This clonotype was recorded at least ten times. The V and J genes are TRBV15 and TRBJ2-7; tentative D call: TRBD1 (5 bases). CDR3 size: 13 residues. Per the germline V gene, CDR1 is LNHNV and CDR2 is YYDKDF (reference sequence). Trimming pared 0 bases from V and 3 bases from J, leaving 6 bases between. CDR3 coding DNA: TGTGCCACCAGCAGAGACAGGGTCTACGAGCAGTACTTC. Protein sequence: CATSRDRVYEQYF.

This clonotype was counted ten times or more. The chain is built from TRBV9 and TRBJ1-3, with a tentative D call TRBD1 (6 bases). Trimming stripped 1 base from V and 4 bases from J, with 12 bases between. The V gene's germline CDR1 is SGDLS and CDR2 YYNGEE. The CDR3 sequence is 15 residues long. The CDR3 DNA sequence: TGTGCCAGCAGCGTATCGGGGGCGCGGGGAAACACCATATATTTT. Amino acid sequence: CASSVSGARGNTIYF.

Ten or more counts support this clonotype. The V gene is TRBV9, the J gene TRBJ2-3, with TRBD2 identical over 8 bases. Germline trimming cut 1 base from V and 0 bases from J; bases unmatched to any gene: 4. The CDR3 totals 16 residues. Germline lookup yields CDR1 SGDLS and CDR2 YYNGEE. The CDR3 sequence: CASSVIRGGSTDTQYF. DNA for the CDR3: TGTGCCAGCAGCGTAATCCGGGGGGGGAGCACAGATACGCAGTATTTT.

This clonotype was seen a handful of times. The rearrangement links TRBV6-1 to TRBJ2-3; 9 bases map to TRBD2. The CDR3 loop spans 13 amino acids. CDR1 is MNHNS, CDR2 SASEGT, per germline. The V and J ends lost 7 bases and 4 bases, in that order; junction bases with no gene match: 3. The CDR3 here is CASIRGGADTQYF. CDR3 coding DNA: TGTGCCAGCATCCGCGGGGGGGCAGATACGCAGTATTTT.

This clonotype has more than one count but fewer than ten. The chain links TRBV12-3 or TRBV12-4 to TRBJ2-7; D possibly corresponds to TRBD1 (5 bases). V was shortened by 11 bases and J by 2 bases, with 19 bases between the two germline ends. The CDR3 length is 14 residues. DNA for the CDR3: TGTGCCGGCACCGCGTCAGGGCAAACCTACGAGCAGTACTTC. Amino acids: CAGTASGQTYEQYF.

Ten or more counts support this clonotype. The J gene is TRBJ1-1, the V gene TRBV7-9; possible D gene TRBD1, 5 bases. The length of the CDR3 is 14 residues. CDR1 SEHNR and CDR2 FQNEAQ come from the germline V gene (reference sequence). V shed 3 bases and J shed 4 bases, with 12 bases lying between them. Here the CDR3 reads CASSFEARGTEAFF. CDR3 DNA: TGTGCCAGCAGCTTCGAAGCTAGGGGCACTGAAGCTTTCTTT.

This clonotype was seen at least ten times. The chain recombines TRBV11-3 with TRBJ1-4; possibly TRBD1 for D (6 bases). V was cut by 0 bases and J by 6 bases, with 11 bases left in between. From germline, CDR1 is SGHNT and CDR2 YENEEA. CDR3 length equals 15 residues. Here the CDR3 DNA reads TGTGCCAGCAGCTTAGAGGGACAACATCATGAAAAACTGTTTTTT. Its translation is CASSLEGQHHEKLFF.

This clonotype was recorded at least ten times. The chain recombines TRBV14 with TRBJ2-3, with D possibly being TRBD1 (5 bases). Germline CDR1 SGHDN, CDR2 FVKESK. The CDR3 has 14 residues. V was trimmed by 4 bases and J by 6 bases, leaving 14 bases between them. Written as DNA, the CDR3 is TGTGCCAGCAGCCTCGACAGCCTGTGGGATACGCAGTATTTT. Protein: CASSLDSLWDTQYF.

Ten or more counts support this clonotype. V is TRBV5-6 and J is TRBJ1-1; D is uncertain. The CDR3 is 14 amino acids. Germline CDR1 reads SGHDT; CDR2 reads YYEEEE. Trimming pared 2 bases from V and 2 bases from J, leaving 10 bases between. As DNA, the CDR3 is TGTGCCAGCAGCTTCCTGATAACCAACACTGAAGCTTTCTTT. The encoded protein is CASSFLITNTEAFF.

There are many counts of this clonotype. CDR3 nucleotide sequence: TGTGCCAGCAGTGAGGGAGTGGGGTCTAATGAAAAACTGTTTTTT. Amino acid sequence: CASSEGVGSNEKLFF. The V call is TRBV2, the J call TRBJ1-4; D call uncertain. Germline V gene data show CDR1 as SNHLY and CDR2 as FYNNEI. V was trimmed by 3 bases and J by 3 bases, leaving 11 bases between them. The CDR3 consists of 15 residues.

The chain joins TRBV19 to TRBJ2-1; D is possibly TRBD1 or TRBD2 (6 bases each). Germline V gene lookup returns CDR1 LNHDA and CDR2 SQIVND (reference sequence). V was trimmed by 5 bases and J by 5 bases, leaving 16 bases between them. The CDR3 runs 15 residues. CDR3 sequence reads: CASSPRGLENNEQFF. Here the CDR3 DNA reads TGTGCCAGTAGTCCCCGGGGGCTAGAGAACAATGAGCAGTTCTTC. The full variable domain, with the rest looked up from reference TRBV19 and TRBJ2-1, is DGGITQSPKYLFRKEGQNVTLSCEQNLNHDAMYWYRQDPGQGLRLIYYSQIVNDFQKGDIAEGYSVSREKKESFPLTVTSAQKNPTAFYLCASSPRGLENNEQFFGPGTRLTVL.

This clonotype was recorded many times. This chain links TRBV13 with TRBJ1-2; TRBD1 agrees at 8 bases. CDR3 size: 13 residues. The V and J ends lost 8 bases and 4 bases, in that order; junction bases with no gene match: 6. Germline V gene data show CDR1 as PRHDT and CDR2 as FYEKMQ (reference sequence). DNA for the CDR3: TGTGCCAGCCGTGAGCAGGGGGCCTATGGCTACACCTTC. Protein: CASREQGAYGYTF.

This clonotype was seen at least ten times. CDR3 loop: CASSYSSSRDEQFF. The DNA of the CDR3 is TGTGCCAGCAGTTACTCGAGTTCGAGAGATGAGCAGTTCTTC. V and J are TRBV6-5 and TRBJ2-1; D call uncertain. The germline V gene encodes CDR1 MNHEY and CDR2 SVGAGI. Trimming took 0 bases from V and 8 from J, leaving 11 bases between them. The CDR3 has 14 amino acids.

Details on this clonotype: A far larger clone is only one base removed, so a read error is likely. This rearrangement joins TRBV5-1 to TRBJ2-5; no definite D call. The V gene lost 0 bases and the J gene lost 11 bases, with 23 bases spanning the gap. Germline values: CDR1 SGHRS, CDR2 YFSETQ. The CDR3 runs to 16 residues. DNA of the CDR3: TGCGCCAGCAGCTTGGGCGGCAGACGCTCCTACAATGAGCAGTACTTC. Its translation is CASSLGGRRSYNEQYF.

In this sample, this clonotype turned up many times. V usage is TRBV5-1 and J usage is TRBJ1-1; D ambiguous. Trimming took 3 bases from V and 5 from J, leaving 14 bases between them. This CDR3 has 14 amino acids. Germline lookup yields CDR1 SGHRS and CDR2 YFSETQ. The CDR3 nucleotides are TGCGCCAGCAGCTCCCAAACGGGGAGAACTGAAGCTTTCTTT. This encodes CASSSQTGRTEAFF.

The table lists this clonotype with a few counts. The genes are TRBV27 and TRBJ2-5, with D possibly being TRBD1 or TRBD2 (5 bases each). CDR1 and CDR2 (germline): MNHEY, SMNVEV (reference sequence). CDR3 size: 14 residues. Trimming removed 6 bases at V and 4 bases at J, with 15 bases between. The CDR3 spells CASRSGREGETQYF. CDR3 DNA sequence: TGTGCCAGCAGATCGGGACGGGAAGGAGAGACCCAGTACTTC.

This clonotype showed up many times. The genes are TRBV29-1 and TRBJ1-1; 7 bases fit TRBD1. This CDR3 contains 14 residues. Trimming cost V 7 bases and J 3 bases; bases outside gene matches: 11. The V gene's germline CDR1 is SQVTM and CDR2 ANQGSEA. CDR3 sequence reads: CSANPTGFDTEAFF. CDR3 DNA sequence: TGCAGCGCTAACCCGACAGGGTTCGACACTGAAGCTTTCTTT.